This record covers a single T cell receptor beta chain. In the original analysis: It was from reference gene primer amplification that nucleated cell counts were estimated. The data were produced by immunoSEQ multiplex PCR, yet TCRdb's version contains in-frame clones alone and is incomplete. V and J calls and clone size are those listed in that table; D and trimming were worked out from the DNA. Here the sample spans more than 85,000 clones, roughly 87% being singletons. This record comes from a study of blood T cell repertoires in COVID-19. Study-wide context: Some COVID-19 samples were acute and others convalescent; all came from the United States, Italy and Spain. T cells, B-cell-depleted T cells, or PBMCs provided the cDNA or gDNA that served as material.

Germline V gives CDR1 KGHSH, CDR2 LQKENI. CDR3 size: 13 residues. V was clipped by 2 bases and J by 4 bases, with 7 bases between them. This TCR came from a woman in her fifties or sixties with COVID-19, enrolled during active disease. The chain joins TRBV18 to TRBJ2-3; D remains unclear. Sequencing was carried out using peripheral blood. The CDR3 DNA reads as TGTGCCAGCTCACCATCCGAGGCAGATACGCAGTATTTT. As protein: CASSPSEADTQYF.